This T cell receptor beta chain appears in the sequencing data of a study of Graves' ophthalmopathy and Graves' hyperthyroidism. Study in general: At initial diagnosis, peripheral blood was obtained, and this preceded any treatment.

Points from the study as a whole: Most thyroid clonotypes with frequency above 0.001 were detected in blood too.

Moderate-to-severe activity, CAS at least 3, NOSPECS at least 4 and duration under 3 months characterized donors with ophthalmopathy. This clonotype was counted at least ten times. Antigen: not known. The TCR beta CDR3 regions underwent amplification from RNA transcripts. After a first-round RT-PCR with HTBI primers, a second-round multiplex PCR was run. TCRdb redid the calling of the multiplex PCR reads with MiXCR, one entry per CDR3 protein. This table has 350,000 to 450,000 distinct CDR3 sequences, around 17% appearing once. Material for sequencing was peripheral blood. This TCR derives from a woman aged 18-29 years with Graves' ophthalmopathy.

CDR3 in amino acids: CASSYTTGYEQYF. In DNA form, the CDR3 reads TGTGCCAGCAGTTACACCACGGGTTACGAGCAGTACTTC. The rearrangement links TRBV6-2 or TRBV6-3 to TRBJ2-7; D call uncertain. The CDR3 runs to 13 residues. Trimming stripped 2 bases from V and 4 bases from J, with 9 bases between. The germline CDR1 and CDR2 sequences are MNHEY and SVGEGT.